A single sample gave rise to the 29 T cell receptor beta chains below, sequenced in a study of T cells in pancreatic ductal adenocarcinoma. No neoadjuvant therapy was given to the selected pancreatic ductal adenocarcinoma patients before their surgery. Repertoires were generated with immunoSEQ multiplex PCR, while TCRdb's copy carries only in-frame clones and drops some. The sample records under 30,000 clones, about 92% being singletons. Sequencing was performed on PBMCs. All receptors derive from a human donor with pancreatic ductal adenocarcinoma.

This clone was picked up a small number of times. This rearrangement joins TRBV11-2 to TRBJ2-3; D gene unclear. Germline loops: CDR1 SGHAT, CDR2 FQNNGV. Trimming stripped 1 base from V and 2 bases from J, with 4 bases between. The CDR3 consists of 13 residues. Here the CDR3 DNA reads TGTGCCAGCAGCTTAGGACTCACAGATACGCAGTATTTT. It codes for CASSLGLTDTQYF. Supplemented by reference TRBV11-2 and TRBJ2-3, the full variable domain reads EAGVAQSPRYKIIEKRQSVAFWCNPISGHATLYWYQQILGQGPKLLIQFQNNGVVDDSQLPKDRFSAERLKGVDSTLKIQPAKLEDSAVYLCASSLGLTDTQYFGPGTRLTVL.

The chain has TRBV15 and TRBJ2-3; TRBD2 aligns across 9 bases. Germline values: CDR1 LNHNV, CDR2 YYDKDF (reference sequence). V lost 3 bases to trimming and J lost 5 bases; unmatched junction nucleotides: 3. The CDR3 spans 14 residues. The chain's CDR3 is CATSSLTSGDTQYF. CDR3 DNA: TGTGCCACCAGCAGCCTGACTAGCGGAGATACGCAGTATTTT.

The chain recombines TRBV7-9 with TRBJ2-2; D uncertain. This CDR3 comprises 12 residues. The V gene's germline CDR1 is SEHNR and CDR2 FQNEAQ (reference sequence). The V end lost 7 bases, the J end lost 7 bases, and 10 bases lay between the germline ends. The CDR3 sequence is CASTLMNGELFF. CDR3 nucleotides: TGTGCCAGCACCCTGATGAACGGGGAGCTGTTTTTT.

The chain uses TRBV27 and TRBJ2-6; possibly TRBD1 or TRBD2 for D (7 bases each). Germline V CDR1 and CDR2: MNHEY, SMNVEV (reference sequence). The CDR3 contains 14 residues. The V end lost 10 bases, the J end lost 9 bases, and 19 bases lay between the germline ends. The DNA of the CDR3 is TGTGCCATAGGCCAGGGGGGGGGACACAACGTCCTGACTTTC. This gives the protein CAIGQGGGHNVLTF. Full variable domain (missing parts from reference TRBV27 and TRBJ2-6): EAQVTQNPRYLITVTGKKLTVTCSQNMNHEYMSWYRQDPGLGLRQIYYSMNVEVTDKGDVPEGYKVSRKEKRNFPLILESPSPNQTSLYFCAIGQGGGHNVLTFGAGSRLTVL.

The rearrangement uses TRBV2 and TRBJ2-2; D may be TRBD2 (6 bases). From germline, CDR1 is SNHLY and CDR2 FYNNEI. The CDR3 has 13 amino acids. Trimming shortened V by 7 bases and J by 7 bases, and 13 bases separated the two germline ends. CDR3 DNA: TGTGCCAGCATTCTGGGGGGAGGCGGGGAGCTGTTTTTT. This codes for CASILGGGGELFF.

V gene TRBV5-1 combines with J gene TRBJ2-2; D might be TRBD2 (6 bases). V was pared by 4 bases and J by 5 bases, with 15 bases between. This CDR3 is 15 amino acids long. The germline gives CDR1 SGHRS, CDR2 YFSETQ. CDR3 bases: TGCGCCAGCAGCCTCCTCGTACGGGGGACCGGGGAGCTGTTTTTT. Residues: CASSLLVRGTGELFF.

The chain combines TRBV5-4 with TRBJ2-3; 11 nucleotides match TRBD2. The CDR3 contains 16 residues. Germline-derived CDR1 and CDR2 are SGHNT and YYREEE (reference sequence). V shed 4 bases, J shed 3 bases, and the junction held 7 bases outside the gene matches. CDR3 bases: TGTGCCAGCAGCCCCCTAGCGGGAGGATTTACAGATACGCAGTATTTT. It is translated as CASSPLAGGFTDTQYF. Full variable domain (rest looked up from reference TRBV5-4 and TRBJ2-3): ETGVTQSPTHLIKTRGQQVTLRCSSQSGHNTVSWYQQALGQGPQFIFQYYREEENGRGNFPPRFSGLQFPNYSSELNVNALELDDSALYLCASSPLAGGFTDTQYFGPGTRLTVL.

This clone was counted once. The CDR3 DNA sequence: TGTGCCAGCATCAGGGACAGCGGAAACACCATATATTTT. It encodes CASIRDSGNTIYF. V usage is TRBV6-6 and J usage is TRBJ1-3, with 7 nucleotides matching TRBD1. Losses at the gene ends were 7 bases for V and 4 bases for J; bases not matched to a gene: 4. The germline V gene encodes CDR1 MNHNY and CDR2 SVGAGI (reference sequence). The CDR3 spans 13 residues.

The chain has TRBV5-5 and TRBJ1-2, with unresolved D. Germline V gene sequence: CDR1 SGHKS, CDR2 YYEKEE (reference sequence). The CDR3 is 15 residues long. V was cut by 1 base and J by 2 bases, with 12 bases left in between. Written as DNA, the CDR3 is TGTGCCAGCAGCTTGTACCCGGATTCAAACTATGGCTACACCTTC. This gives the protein CASSLYPDSNYGYTF. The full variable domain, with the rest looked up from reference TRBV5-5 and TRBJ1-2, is DAGVTQSPTHLIKTRGQQVTLRCSPISGHKSVSWYQQVLGQGPQFIFQYYEKEERGRGNFPDRFSARQFPNYSSELNVNALLLGDSALYLCASSLYPDSNYGYTFGSGTRLTVV.

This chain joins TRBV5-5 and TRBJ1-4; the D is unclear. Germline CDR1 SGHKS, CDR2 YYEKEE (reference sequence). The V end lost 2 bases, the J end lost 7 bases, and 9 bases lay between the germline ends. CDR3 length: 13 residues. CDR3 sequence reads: CASSLVGGEKLFF. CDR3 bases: TGTGCCAGCAGCTTAGTTGGCGGTGAAAAACTGTTTTTT.

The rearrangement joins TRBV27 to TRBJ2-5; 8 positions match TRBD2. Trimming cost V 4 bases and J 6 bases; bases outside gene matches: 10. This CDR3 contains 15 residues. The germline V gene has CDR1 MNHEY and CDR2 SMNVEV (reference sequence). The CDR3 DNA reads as TGTGCCAGCAGTTACCAGCGGGAGTCGGGAAAGACCCAGTACTTC. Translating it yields CASSYQRESGKTQYF.

The CDR3 DNA is TGTGCCAGTAGTATACAGGGGGCTATCCCTGAAGCTTTCTTT. Its translation is CASSIQGAIPEAFF. The chain has TRBV19 and TRBJ1-1; 8 nucleotides line up with TRBD1. With 2 bases clipped from V and 6 bases from J, the junction kept 5 bases outside the gene matches. Germline V gene sequence: CDR1 LNHDA, CDR2 SQIVND (reference sequence). This CDR3 spans 14 amino acids.

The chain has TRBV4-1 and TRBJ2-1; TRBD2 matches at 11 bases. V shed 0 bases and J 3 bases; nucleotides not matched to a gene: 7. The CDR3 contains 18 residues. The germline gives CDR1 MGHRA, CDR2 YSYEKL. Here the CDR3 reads CASSQDLASGRFYNEQFF. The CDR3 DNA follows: TGCGCCAGCAGCCAAGACCTCGCTAGCGGGAGGTTCTACAATGAGCAGTTCTTC.

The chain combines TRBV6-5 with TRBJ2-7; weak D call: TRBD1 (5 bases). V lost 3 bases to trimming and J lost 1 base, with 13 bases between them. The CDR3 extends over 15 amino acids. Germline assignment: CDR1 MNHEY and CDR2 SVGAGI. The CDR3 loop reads CASSYAHKGSYEQYF. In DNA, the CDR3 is TGTGCCAGCAGTTATGCGCATAAGGGGTCCTACGAGCAGTACTTC.

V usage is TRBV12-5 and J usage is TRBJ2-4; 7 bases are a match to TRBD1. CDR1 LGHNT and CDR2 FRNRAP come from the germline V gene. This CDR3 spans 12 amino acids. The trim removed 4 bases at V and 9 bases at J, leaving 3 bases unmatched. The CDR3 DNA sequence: TGTGCTAGTGGTTCTCGACAGGGCATTCAGTACTTC. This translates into CASGSRQGIQYF.

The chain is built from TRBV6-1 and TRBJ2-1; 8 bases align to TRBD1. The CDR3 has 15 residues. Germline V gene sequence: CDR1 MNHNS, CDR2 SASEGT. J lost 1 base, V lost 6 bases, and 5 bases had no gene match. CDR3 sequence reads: CASSARQGSYNEQFF. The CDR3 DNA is TGTGCCAGCAGCGCACGACAGGGGTCCTACAATGAGCAGTTCTTC.

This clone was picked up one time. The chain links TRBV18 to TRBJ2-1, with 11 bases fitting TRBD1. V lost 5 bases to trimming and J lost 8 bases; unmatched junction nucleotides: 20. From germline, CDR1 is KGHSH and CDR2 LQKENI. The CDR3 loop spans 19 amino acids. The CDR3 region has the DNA TGTGCCAGCTCATTAGTAGGAAACCCCCGGGACAGGGGGAACTATGAGCAGTTCTTC. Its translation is CASSLVGNPRDRGNYEQFF. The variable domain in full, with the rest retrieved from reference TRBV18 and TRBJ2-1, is NAGVMQNPRHLVRRRGQEARLRCSPMKGHSHVYWYRQLPEEGLKFMVYLQKENIIDESGMPKERFSAEFPKEGPSILRIQQVVRGDSAAYFCASSLVGNPRDRGNYEQFFGPGTRLTVL.

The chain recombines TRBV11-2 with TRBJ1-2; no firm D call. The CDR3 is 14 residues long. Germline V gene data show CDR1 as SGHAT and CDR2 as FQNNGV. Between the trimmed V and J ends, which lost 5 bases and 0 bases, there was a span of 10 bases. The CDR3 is CASSDPGANYGYTF. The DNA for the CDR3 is TGTGCCAGCAGCGATCCCGGAGCTAACTATGGCTACACCTTC.

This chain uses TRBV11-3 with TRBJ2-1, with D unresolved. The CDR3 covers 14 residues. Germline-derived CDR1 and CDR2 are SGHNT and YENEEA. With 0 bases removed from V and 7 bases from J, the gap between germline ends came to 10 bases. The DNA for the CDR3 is TGTGCCAGCAGCTTAGATCTTCCCCCGAATGAGCAGTTCTTC. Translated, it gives CASSLDLPPNEQFF.

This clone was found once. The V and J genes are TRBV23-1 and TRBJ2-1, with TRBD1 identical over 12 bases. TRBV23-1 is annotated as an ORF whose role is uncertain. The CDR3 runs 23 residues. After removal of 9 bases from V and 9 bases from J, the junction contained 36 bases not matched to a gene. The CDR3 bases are TGCGCCAGGTTAAGGGACAGGGGGCGCCTGCGGGAGACTCCGACCACTACAATGAGTGAGCAGTTCTTC. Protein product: CARLRDRGRLRETPTTTMSEQFF.

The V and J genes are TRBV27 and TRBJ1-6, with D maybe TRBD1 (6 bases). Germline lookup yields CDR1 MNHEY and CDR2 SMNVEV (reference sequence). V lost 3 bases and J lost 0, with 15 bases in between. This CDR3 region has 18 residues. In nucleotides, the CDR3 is TGTGCCAGCAGTTTTCGGACAGATTCTAGCTCCTATAATTCACCCCTCCACTTT. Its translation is CASSFRTDSSSYNSPLHF.

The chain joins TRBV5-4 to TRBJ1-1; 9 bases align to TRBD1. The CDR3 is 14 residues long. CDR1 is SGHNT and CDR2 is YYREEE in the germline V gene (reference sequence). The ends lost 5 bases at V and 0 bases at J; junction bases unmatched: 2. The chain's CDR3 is CASRGTGLNTEAFF. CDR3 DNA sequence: TGTGCCAGCAGGGGGACAGGGTTGAACACTGAAGCTTTCTTT.

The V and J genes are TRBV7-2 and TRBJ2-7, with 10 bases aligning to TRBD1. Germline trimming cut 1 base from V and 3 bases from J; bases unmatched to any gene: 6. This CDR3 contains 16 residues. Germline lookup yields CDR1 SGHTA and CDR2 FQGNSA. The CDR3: CASSLVTGQGSYEQYF. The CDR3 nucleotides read TGTGCCAGCAGCTTAGTGACGGGACAGGGGAGCTACGAGCAGTACTTC.

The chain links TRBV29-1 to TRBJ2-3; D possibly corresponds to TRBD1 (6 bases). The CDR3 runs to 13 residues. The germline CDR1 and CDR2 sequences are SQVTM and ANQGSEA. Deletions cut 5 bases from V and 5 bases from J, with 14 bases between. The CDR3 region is CSVRQATIDTQYF. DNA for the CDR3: TGCAGCGTTCGACAGGCCACCATAGATACGCAGTATTTT.

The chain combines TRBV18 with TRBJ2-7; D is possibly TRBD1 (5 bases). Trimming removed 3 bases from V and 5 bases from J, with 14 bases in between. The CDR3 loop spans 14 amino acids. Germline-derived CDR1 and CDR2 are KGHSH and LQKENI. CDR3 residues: CASSPMQGLDEQYF. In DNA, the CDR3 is TGTGCCAGCTCACCGATGCAGGGCCTGGACGAGCAGTACTTC.

The chain's CDR3 is CASSFRTYNEQFF. In DNA form, the CDR3 reads TGTGCCAGCAGTTTCCGTACCTACAATGAGCAGTTCTTC. V gene TRBV27 combines with J gene TRBJ2-1; D is uncertain. Germline-derived CDR1 and CDR2 are MNHEY and SMNVEV (reference sequence). This CDR3 is 13 amino acids long. The V end lost 3 bases, the J end lost 2 bases, and 5 bases lay between the germline ends.

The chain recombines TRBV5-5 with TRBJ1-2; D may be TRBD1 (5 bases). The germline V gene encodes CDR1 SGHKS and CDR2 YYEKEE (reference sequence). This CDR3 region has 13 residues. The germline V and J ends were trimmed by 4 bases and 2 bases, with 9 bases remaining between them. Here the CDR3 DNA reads TGTGCCAGCAGCAGGGGAGGGAACTATGGCTACACCTTC. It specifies CASSRGGNYGYTF.

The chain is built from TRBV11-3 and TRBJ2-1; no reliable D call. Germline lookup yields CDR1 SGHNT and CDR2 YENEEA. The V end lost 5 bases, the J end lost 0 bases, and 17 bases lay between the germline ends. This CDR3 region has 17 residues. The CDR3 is CASSRFAGSSSYNEQFF. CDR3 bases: TGTGCCAGCAGCCGATTTGCCGGGTCTAGCTCCTACAATGAGCAGTTCTTC.

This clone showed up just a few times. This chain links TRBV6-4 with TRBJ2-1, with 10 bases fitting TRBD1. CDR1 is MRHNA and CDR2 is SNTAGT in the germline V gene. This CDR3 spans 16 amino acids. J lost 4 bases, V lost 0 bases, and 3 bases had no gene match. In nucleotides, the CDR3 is TGTGCCAGCAGTGACTCAGGGACAGGGGATTACAATGAGCAGTTCTTC. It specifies CASSDSGTGDYNEQFF.